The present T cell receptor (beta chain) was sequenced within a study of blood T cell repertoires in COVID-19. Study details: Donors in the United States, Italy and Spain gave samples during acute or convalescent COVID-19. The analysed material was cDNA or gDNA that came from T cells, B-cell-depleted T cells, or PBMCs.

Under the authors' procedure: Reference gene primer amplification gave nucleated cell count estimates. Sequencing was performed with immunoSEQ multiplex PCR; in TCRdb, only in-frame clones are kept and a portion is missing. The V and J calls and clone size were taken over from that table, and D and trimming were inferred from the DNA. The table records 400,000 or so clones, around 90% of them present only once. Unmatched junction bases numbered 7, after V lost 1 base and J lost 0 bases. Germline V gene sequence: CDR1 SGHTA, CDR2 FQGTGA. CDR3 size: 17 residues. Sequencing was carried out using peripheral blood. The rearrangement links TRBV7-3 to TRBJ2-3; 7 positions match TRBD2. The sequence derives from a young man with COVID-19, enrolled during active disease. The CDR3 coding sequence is TGTGCCAGCAGCTTAATGCCTTTGCGGGGGAGCACAGATACGCAGTATTTT. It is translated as CASSLMPLRGSTDTQYF.